The 21 T cell receptor beta chains reported below all come from one sample, sequenced in a study of blood T cells in healthy people across ages (dated by TCRdb to 2013 to 2016). Library method: 5' RACE. Sequencer: Illumina HiSeq 2500. A second PCR of roughly 6 to 11 cycles was run with a J-beta primer mix and a sample-barcoded 5' primer. TCRdb cleaned the public reads at Q25 with fastp, built clones with MiXCR and kept in-frame beta chains. Every CDR3 protein is listed once, alongside the most common genes and DNA of its rows. For this sample the table gives approximately 400,000 distinct CDR3 sequences, of which more than 45% were detected only once. The ten largest clones capture over 40% of the sample. The sequenced sample was blood. The receptor source for this set is a man aged 60-69 years in good health.

This clonotype came up once. V is TRBV7-2 and J is TRBJ2-1; D not certain. Trimming pared 1 base from V and 12 bases from J, leaving 10 bases between. In germline, CDR1 is SGHTA, CDR2 FQGNSA. The CDR3 is 12 residues long. The CDR3 reads CASSLDGPGQFF. Written as DNA, the CDR3 is TGTGCCAGCAGCTTAGATGGCCCGGGGCAGTTCTTC.

The V call is TRBV4-3, the J call TRBJ2-6; a weak D match, TRBD1 (6 bases). Germline values: CDR1 LGHNA, CDR2 YSLEER. V gave up 8 bases and J gave up 0 bases, with 26 bases separating them. The CDR3 spans 20 residues. CDR3 DNA: TGCGCCAGCGGCCGTGGGGTGTTAGGGGGTATCAGCTCTGGGGCCAACGTCCTGACTTTC. It is translated as CASGRGVLGGISSGANVLTF.

This clonotype was seen a handful of times. CDR3 DNA: TGTGCCAGCAGCTTTCAGGCGAGCTCTGGAAACACCATATATTTT. Amino acid sequence: CASSFQASSGNTIYF. The V call is TRBV11-2, the J call TRBJ1-3; no clear D. Germline V CDR1 and CDR2: SGHAT, FQNNGV. V was trimmed by 3 bases and J by 0 bases, leaving 9 bases between them. The CDR3 loop spans 15 amino acids.

The CDR3 region is CASSGPGTDDYEQYF. The DNA of the CDR3 is TGTGCCAGCAGTGGACCCGGGACCGACGACTACGAGCAGTACTTC. V usage is TRBV28 and J usage is TRBJ2-7; D possibly uses TRBD1 or TRBD2 (5 bases each). V gave up 5 bases and J gave up 3 bases, with 17 bases separating them. There are 15 residues in the CDR3. Germline CDR1 MDHEN, CDR2 SYDVKM.

This clonotype was counted a few times. The V gene is TRBV20-1, the J gene TRBJ2-5; D possibly uses TRBD1 or TRBD2 (6 bases each). The V and J ends lost 6 bases and 1 base respectively, with 18 bases between them. The length of the CDR3 is 15 residues. Germline V gene lookup returns CDR1 DFQATT and CDR2 SNEGSKA (reference sequence). Written as DNA, the CDR3 is TGCAGTGCAAACCCCACATCGGGGGCCCAAGAGACCCAGTACTTC. Translated: CSANPTSGAQETQYF.

The chain links TRBV20-1 to TRBJ2-7; D not resolved. The V and J ends lost 3 bases and 0 bases respectively, with 6 bases between them. Germline CDR1 is DFQATT and CDR2 is SNEGSKA (reference sequence). This CDR3 is 12 amino acids long. The CDR3 bases are TGCAGTGCTAGTAAAGACTCCTACGAGCAGTACTTC. It yields the protein CSASKDSYEQYF.

The rearrangement joins TRBV11-2 to TRBJ2-1, with 7 bases fitting TRBD2. V shed 2 bases, J shed 8 bases, and the junction held 21 bases outside the gene matches. The CDR3 is 19 residues long. Germline V CDR1 and CDR2: SGHAT, FQNNGV. CDR3 bases: TGTGCCAGCAGCTTATTTGGGCGAACTCCTAGCGGTGCAATGGATGAGCAGTTCTTC. Protein product: CASSLFGRTPSGAMDEQFF. Looking up the rest from reference TRBV11-2 and TRBJ2-1 gives the full variable domain: EAGVAQSPRYKIIEKRQSVAFWCNPISGHATLYWYQQILGQGPKLLIQFQNNGVVDDSQLPKDRFSAERLKGVDSTLKIQPAKLEDSAVYLCASSLFGRTPSGAMDEQFFGPGTRLTVL.

The CDR3 spells CASSEVGGGLSSYEQYF. For the CDR3, the DNA is TGTGCCAGCAGTGAAGTCGGAGGGGGCCTTAGCTCCTACGAGCAGTACTTC. This chain links TRBV6-1 with TRBJ2-7; TRBD1 might be the D (7 bases). Deletions cut 1 base from V and 0 bases from J, with 16 bases between. Germline CDR1 is MNHNS and CDR2 is SASEGT. The CDR3 sequence is 17 residues long.

The chain recombines TRBV4-2 with TRBJ2-5; 8 bases agree with TRBD1. V dropped 4 bases and J dropped 3; count of bases not matched to a gene: 10. The CDR3 contains 16 residues. Germline CDR1 reads LGHNA; CDR2 reads YNFKEQ. The CDR3 DNA reads as TGTGCCAGCAGCCCCCGGACAGGGCTTTATGAAGAGACCCAGTACTTC. Protein sequence: CASSPRTGLYEETQYF.

This sequence joins TRBV15 and TRBJ2-3; tentatively, D is TRBD2 (5 bases). The CDR3 contains 16 residues. CDR1 is LNHNV and CDR2 is YYDKDF in the germline V gene (reference sequence). V dropped 4 bases and J dropped 2 bases, with 16 bases sitting between them. CDR3 DNA: TGTGCCACCAGCACGGGTATCAGCGGAACCACAGATACGCAGTATTTT. Encoded protein: CATSTGISGTTDTQYF.

V is TRBV5-1 and J is TRBJ1-4; D not resolved. CDR1 is SGHRS and CDR2 is YFSETQ in the germline V gene. V was cut by 0 bases and J by 7 bases, with 10 bases left in between. This CDR3 is built from 14 residues. For the CDR3, the DNA is TGCGCCAGCAGCTTGGGGACCCAAAGTGAAAAACTGTTTTTT. Translated, it gives CASSLGTQSEKLFF.

This clonotype was observed a few times. V usage is TRBV25-1 and J usage is TRBJ1-2; maybe TRBD1 (6 bases). V dropped 4 bases and J dropped 11 bases, with 11 bases sitting between them. CDR1 is MGHDK and CDR2 is SYGVNS in the germline V gene. This CDR3 contains 11 residues. The CDR3 bases are TGTGCCAGCAGTGCCAAACAGGGTTACACCTTC. It codes for CASSAKQGYTF.

This clonotype was recorded many times. V is TRBV7-2 and J is TRBJ2-5; possible D gene TRBD2, 6 bases. V was cut by 5 bases and J by 4 bases, with 14 bases left in between. The germline gives CDR1 SGHTA, CDR2 FQGNSA. The CDR3 is made up of 14 amino acids. CDR3 bases: TGTGCCAGCAGCCCAAGACTAGTCTCAGAGACCCAGTACTTC. It is translated as CASSPRLVSETQYF.

Worth noting for this clonotype: The junction shows a germline mismatch at one end, possibly a read error. CDR3 protein: CVSRRWATGANVLTF. The DNA of the CDR3 is TGTGTCAGCAGGAGGTGGGCTACGGGGGCCAACGTCCTGACTTTC. The chain recombines TRBV6-2 or TRBV6-3 with TRBJ2-6; the D gene is possibly TRBD2 (5 bases). The V gene's germline CDR1 is MNHEY and CDR2 SVGEGT. The length of the CDR3 is 15 residues.

This clonotype was detected only a few times. The chain is built from TRBV20-1 and TRBJ2-4, with 8 bases matching TRBD2. The J call may be faulty, since TRBJ2-7 better matches the DNA end. Germline V gene sequence: CDR1 DFQATT, CDR2 SNEGSKA (reference sequence). The CDR3 is 16 amino acids. CDR3 sequence reads: CSASHLTGGAGDEQYF. CDR3 DNA: TGCAGTGCTAGCCACCTAACGGGGGGGGCGGGAGACGAGCAGTACTTC.

The chain is built from TRBV7-2 and TRBJ2-1; 11 nucleotides agree with TRBD2. Germline V CDR1 and CDR2: SGHTA, FQGNSA. This CDR3 has 17 residues. After removal of 0 bases from V and 7 bases from J, the junction contained 8 bases not matched to a gene. Here the CDR3 reads CASSLAVKTSGKNEQFF. In DNA, the CDR3 is TGTGCCAGCAGCTTAGCGGTCAAGACTAGCGGGAAAAATGAGCAGTTCTTC.

The CDR3 DNA reads TGTGCCAGCAGTAAGGACAGGGGCCAAGAGACCCAGTACTTC. It translates to CASSKDRGQETQYF. V and J are TRBV6-5 and TRBJ2-5; 9 nucleotides align to TRBD1. Unmatched junction bases numbered 2, after V lost 5 bases and J lost 1 base. CDR1 and CDR2 from the germline V gene are MNHEY and SVGAGI. The CDR3 loop spans 14 amino acids.

The V and J genes are TRBV20-1 and TRBJ2-5; 11 positions match TRBD2. Germline V gene sequence: CDR1 DFQATT, CDR2 SNEGSKA (reference sequence). Trimming removed 0 bases from V and 1 base from J; junction bases left unmatched: 7. This CDR3 is built from 17 residues. The CDR3 sequence: CSARDVGSGRAQETQYF. The DNA for the CDR3 is TGCAGTGCTAGAGATGTGGGTAGCGGGAGGGCCCAAGAGACCCAGTACTTC.

This clonotype has just a few counts. The chain carries TRBV29-1 and TRBJ2-1; D is possibly TRBD2 (5 bases). Trimming pared 4 bases from V and 9 bases from J, leaving 19 bases between. Per the germline V gene, CDR1 is SQVTM and CDR2 is ANQGSEA. The CDR3 extends over 14 amino acids. In nucleotides, the CDR3 is TGCAGCGTTGCGGGTGGGTCTAGCATCGGTGAGCAGTTCTTC. It yields the protein CSVAGGSSIGEQFF.

This clonotype has more than one count but fewer than ten. The rearrangement uses TRBV28 and TRBJ2-7, with 7 bases that match TRBD1. V shed 5 bases and J 1 base; nucleotides not matched to a gene: 8. Germline CDR1 reads MDHEN; CDR2 reads SYDVKM. CDR3 size: 15 residues. The CDR3 DNA sequence: TGTGCCAGCAGTCCCGGGACAGCCCTTTCCTACGAGCAGTACTTC. This translates into CASSPGTALSYEQYF.

The chain uses TRBV20-1 and TRBJ2-5, with 10 bases that match TRBD2. The J call may be wrong; the DNA end is better matched by TRBJ2-7. Germline assignment: CDR1 DFQATT and CDR2 SNEGSKA (reference sequence). CDR3 length: 14 residues. CDR3 DNA sequence: TGCAGTGCTAGCGGACTAGCGGTGGAGGACGAGCAGTACTTC. This translates into CSASGLAVEDEQYF.